These T cell receptor beta chains were read from a single sample in a study of technical replicates of blood from a few donors. Libraries were prepared by immunoSEQ multiplex PCR; TCRdb keeps only in-frame clonotypes and omits some of them. This table has 55,000 to 80,000 clones, over 85% appearing once. The sample comprised PBMCs. Receptors were obtained from a human donor in good health. Some clones in this sample may be carry-over from other donors' samples. Each CDR3 is given with its conserved first and last residue. The D gene is left open where the match is weak. Where a row states a size, it is once, few, many or the class of an expanded clone; other rows omit it.

V gene	D gene	clone size	J gene	CDR3 DNA	CDR3 protein
TRBV6-5	-	-	TRBJ1-4	TGTGCCAGCAGACGCTCGACAGCAACTAATGAAAAACTGTTTTTT	CASRRSTATNEKLFF
TRBV7-6	-	once	TRBJ2-7	TGTGCCAGCAGCCTAAGCACAGGGTCCTTAGAGGAGCAGTACTTC	CASSLSTGSLEEQYF
TRBV6-4	-	-	TRBJ1-1	TGTGCCAGCAGTGACCTACCAGACAGGCCAACCTCTGAAGCTTTCTTT	CASSDLPDRPTSEAFF
TRBV4-3	TRBD1	once	TRBJ1-5	TGCGCCAGCAGCCAACGGACAGGGGGGCAGCCCCAGCATTTT	CASSQRTGGQPQHF
TRBV18	-	-	TRBJ2-4	TGTGCCAGCTCCGGATATGCCTTCGGGGCCAAAAACATTCAGTACTTC	CASSGYAFGAKNIQYF
TRBV11-2	-	-	TRBJ2-1	TGTGCCAGCAGCTTACCTCCTCACAATGAGCAGTTCTTC	CASSLPPHNEQFF
TRBV7-9	TRBD1	once	TRBJ1-2	TGTGCCAGCAGTTTACGACAGGGGATCAACTATGGCTACACCTTC	CASSLRQGINYGYTF
TRBV30	-	-	TRBJ1-4	TGTGCCTCTTCGACAGGATTAAATGAAAAACTGTTTTTT	CASSTGLNEKLFF
TRBV18	-	-	TRBJ1-2	TGTGCCAGCTCACCCCCACAGGGTTCGGATGGCTACACCTTC	CASSPPQGSDGYTF
TRBV4-3	-	-	TRBJ2-7	TGCGCCAGCAGCCAAGATCTGCCAGGGCCCTACGAGCAGTACTTC	CASSQDLPGPYEQYF
TRBV5-1	TRBD2	-	TRBJ2-1	TGCGCCAGCAGCTTGGACAATCTAGCGGGGGTGTACAATTTTGAGCAGTTCTTC	CASSLDNLAGVYNFEQFF
TRBV9	-	-	TRBJ1-1	TGTGCCAGCAGCGTAGTATATCCAGGGAGGCTGAACACTGAAGCTTTCTTT	CASSVVYPGRLNTEAFF
TRBV30	TRBD1	-	TRBJ1-5	TGTGCCTGCGACAGGGGGATGGGACAGCCCCAGCATTTT	CACDRGMGQPQHF
TRBV4-3	TRBD1	-	TRBJ2-5	TGCGCCAGCAGCCAAGATCCCCAGGGGGCGTGGGAGACCCAGTACTTC	CASSQDPQGAWETQYF
TRBV30	TRBD1	-	TRBJ1-2	TGTGCCTGGAGGCAGGGGGCGGGTGGCTACACCTTC	CAWRQGAGGYTF
TRBV2	-	-	TRBJ2-3	TGTGCCAGCAGTGGCGGCCTCGCCGATACGCAGTATTTT	CASSGGLADTQYF
TRBV4-3	TRBD1	-	TRBJ1-5	TGCGCCAGCAGCCAAGAATGGCCCAGGGGGAATCAGCCCCAGCATTTT	CASSQEWPRGNQPQHF
TRBV2	TRBD2	-	TRBJ2-1	TGTGCCAGCAGTACTAGCGGGGGCTCCTACAATGAGCAGTTCTTC	CASSTSGGSYNEQFF
TRBV7-3	TRBD2	-	TRBJ2-5	TGTGCCAGCAGCTTGGGACTAGGGCAAGAGACCCAGTACTTC	CASSLGLGQETQYF
TRBV6-1	-	few	TRBJ2-6	TGTGCCAGCAGTGACATGCGGGGTGCGGGAGGGGCCAACGTCCTGACTTTC	CASSDMRGAGGANVLTF
TRBV7-2	TRBD2	-	TRBJ2-5	TGTGCCAGCAGCTTTCCTAGCGGGGGGCACACCCGCGGGGAGACCCAGTACTTC	CASSFPSGGHTRGETQYF
TRBV19	-	-	TRBJ2-4	TGTGCCAGTGAGGAGGCCCCCCAGAGGAACATTCAGTACTTC	CASEEAPQRNIQYF
TRBV5-4	-	-	TRBJ2-1	TGTGCCAGCAGCTTGGAGGTAGCTCGGGAGCAGTTCTTC	CASSLEVAREQFF
TRBV10-2	-	many	TRBJ1-4	TGCGCCAGCAGTGGGGGCATGGATGAAAAACTGTTTTTT	CASSGGMDEKLFF
TRBV9	-	-	TRBJ2-3	TGTGCCAGCAGCGTTTCGGATGACTACCTCCGATTTACGCAGTATTTT	CASSVSDDYLRFTQYF
TRBV7-9	-	-	TRBJ1-4	TGTGCCAGCAGTTCAGGGGTGGCTAATGAAAAACTGTTTTTT	CASSSGVANEKLFF
TRBV5-1	TRBD1	-	TRBJ2-1	TGCGCCAGCAGCTTGGGGGACAGGGGTTCGGATGAGCAGTTCTTC	CASSLGDRGSDEQFF
TRBV6-5	TRBD2	-	TRBJ2-7	TGTGCCAGCAGCCGGCGGGGGATCACCTACGAGCAGTACTTC	CASSRRGITYEQYF
TRBV9	-	-	TRBJ2-3	TGTGCCAGCAGCGTCGGAGGGGTGGGGGGCACAGATACGCAGTATTTT	CASSVGGVGGTDTQYF
TRBV6-1	TRBD2	-	TRBJ2-3	TGTGCCAGCAGTGCGCTAGCGGGGGGGGTCACAGATACGCAGTATTTT	CASSALAGGVTDTQYF
TRBV10-3	-	-	TRBJ2-7	TGTGCCATCAGTGGTGGGTTCACAGCCACGGGGGAGCAGTACTTC	CAISGGFTATGEQYF
TRBV11-2	-	-	TRBJ2-3	TGTGCCAGCAGCCCAATCACAGGGTTAAAGAGGTATTTT	CASSPITGLKRYF
TRBV7-2	-	once	TRBJ1-1	TGTGCCAGCAGCTTTGGTAGGACGGGAGGCACTGAAGCTTTCTTT	CASSFGRTGGTEAFF
TRBV4-2	-	-	TRBJ1-5	TGTGCCAGCAGCCAGACCTCGGGGAGCAATCAGCCCCAGCATTTT	CASSQTSGSNQPQHF
TRBV5-1	TRBD1	-	TRBJ2-3	TGCGCCAGCAGCCGCGGGACAGGGGTAACAGATACGCAGTATTTT	CASSRGTGVTDTQYF
TRBV4-1	-	-	TRBJ2-5	TGCGCCAGCAGCCGACTAGGAGGGGAGACCCAGTACTTC	CASSRLGGETQYF
TRBV12-5	-	-	TRBJ1-2	TGTGCTAGTGGTTTGGGGGGCAGCTATGGCTACACCTTC	CASGLGGSYGYTF
TRBV6-1	-	-	TRBJ1-1	TGTGCCAGCAGAGAAACCTACAGGGCTGTGAACACTGAAGCTTTCTTT	CASRETYRAVNTEAFF
TRBV7-9	TRBD2	-	TRBJ2-2	TGTGCCAGCAGCCCCCCTTTCCGACTAGCGAGGAACACCGGGGAGCTGTTTTTT	CASSPPFRLARNTGELFF
TRBV5-1	-	-	TRBJ1-4	TGCGCCAGCACCTTCGACAGTTCCAATGAAAAACTGTTTTTT	CASTFDSSNEKLFF
TRBV4-3	-	-	TRBJ2-1	TGCGCCAGCAGCCAAGAAGGGAGAATGGATGAGCAGTTCTTC	CASSQEGRMDEQFF
TRBV5-1	TRBD2	-	TRBJ2-7	TGCGCCAGCAGCCCCCCGGGACTAGCGGGAGGAGGCGAGCAGTACTTC	CASSPPGLAGGGEQYF
TRBV9	-	-	TRBJ2-4	TGTGCCAGCAGCCCTAGGGGGCGGGGAAACATTCAGTACTTC	CASSPRGRGNIQYF
TRBV30	-	-	TRBJ1-5	TGTGCCTGGAGTGTACTGAGGGGGTCCCAGCATTTT	CAWSVLRGSQHF
TRBV29-1	-	-	TRBJ2-3	TGCAGCGTTGACGGTCAAACGCAGTATTTT	CSVDGQTQYF
TRBV7-2	-	-	TRBJ1-6	TGTGCCAGCAGCCTTTCTTTCGATTCACCCCTCCACTTT	CASSLSFDSPLHF
TRBV5-5	-	-	TRBJ1-2	TGTGCCAGCAGCTTGGCCGGGCAGGGTGTATGGGACACCTTC	CASSLAGQGVWDTF
TRBV11-1	-	-	TRBJ2-3	TGTGCCAGCAGCTTCTTTAGCACAGATACGCAGTATTTT	CASSFFSTDTQYF
TRBV9	TRBD2	-	TRBJ2-3	TGTGCCAGCAGCCAGGGACTAAGCACAGATACGCAGTATTTT	CASSQGLSTDTQYF
TRBV4-2	-	-	TRBJ1-1	TGTGCCAGCAGCCAAGAACAGGCTGGGTCTGAAGCTTTCTTT	CASSQEQAGSEAFF
TRBV7-9	-	-	TRBJ1-5	TGTGCCAGCAGCTTGCAGGGTCTAAATCAGCCCCAGCATTTT	CASSLQGLNQPQHF
TRBV4-1	-	-	TRBJ2-1	TGCGCCAGCAGCCCTGGGGCTTACCAGTTCTTC	CASSPGAYQFF
TRBV6-6	TRBD2	-	TRBJ2-7	TGTGCCAGCAGTCTTCAGCGGGAGGTTGTCTACGAGCAGTACTTC	CASSLQREVVYEQYF
TRBV7-4	-	-	TRBJ1-4	TGTGCCAGCAGCTCCACAACAGGGCGTTCGGCTAATGAAAAACTGTTTTTT	CASSSTTGRSANEKLFF
TRBV5-4	TRBD1	-	TRBJ2-1	TGTGCCAGCAGCTCGCCGGGACAGGCCTCCTACAATGAGCAGTTCTTC	CASSSPGQASYNEQFF
TRBV30	TRBD1	-	TRBJ2-2	TGTGCCTGGGCGACAGGGACGAACACCGGGGAGCTGTTTTTT	CAWATGTNTGELFF
TRBV10-2	-	few	TRBJ2-3	TGCGCCAGCAGTGAGTCGATCAGGGTACCAGATACGCAGTATTTT	CASSESIRVPDTQYF
TRBV19	TRBD1	once	TRBJ1-2	TGTGCCAGTGGGGGGGGACAGGACTATGGCTACACCTTC	CASGGGQDYGYTF
TRBV11-3	TRBD2	few	TRBJ2-3	TGTGCCAGCAGCTTGAGGCGGTGGCGGGGGGGTGAAGATACGCAGTATTTT	CASSLRRWRGGEDTQYF
TRBV18	-	once	TRBJ1-2	TGTGCCAGCTCACCATCCAAGGGGCGCCTTTATGGCTACACCTTC	CASSPSKGRLYGYTF